This T cell receptor (beta chain) was sequenced for a study of T cell clonality in common variable immunodeficiency. Broader study findings: T cell subpopulation sequencing would be needed to explain CVID clonality.

Looked up from germline, CDR1 is LGHNT and CDR2 is FRNRAP. This CDR3 spans 13 amino acids. V lost 3 bases, J lost 3 bases, and 9 bases lay in between. This clone has ten or more counts. Its cognate antigen is unknown. The read ends 3 residues early relative to the CDR3; the germline J gene fills the gap. Blood samples were heparinized, 5 to 8 ml per donor. Generated by immunoSEQ multiplex PCR, the TCRdb table keeps only in-frame clones and is missing some. Altogether 30,000 to 35,000 clones were found in the sample, and no singletons occur. The TCR sequence derives from a person aged 18 to 69 in good health. The sequenced sample was peripheral blood mononuclear cells. J is TRBJ2-7 and V is TRBV12-5, with a possible D match to TRBD2 (6 bases). The CDR3 is CASGLYGGYEQYF. The CDR3 DNA, read in part, is TGTGCTAGTGGTTTATACGGGGGCTACGAG.